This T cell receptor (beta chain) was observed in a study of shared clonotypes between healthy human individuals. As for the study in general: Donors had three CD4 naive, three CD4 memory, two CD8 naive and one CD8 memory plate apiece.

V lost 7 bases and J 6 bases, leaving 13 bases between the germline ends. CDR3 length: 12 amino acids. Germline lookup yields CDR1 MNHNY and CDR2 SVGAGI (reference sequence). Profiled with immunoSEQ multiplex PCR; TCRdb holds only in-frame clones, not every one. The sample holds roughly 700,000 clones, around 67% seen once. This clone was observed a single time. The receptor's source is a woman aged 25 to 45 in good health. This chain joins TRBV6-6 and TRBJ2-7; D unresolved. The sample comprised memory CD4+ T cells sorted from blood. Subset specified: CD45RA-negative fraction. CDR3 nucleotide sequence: TGTGCCAGCACCTCGAACGCTCGCGAGCAGTACTTC. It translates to CASTSNAREQYF.